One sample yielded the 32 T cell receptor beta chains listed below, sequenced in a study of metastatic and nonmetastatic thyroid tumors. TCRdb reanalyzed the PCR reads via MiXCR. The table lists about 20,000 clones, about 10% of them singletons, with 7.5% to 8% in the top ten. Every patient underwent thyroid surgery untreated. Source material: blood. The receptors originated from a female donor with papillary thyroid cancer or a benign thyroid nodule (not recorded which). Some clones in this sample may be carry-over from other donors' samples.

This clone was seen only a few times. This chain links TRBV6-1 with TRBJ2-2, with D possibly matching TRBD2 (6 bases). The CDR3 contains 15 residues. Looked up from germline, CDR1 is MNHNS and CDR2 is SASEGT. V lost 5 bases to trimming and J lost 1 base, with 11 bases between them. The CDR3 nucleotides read TGTGCCAGCAGTCCCGGGACTTGGAACACCGGGGAGCTGTTTTTT. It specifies CASSPGTWNTGELFF.

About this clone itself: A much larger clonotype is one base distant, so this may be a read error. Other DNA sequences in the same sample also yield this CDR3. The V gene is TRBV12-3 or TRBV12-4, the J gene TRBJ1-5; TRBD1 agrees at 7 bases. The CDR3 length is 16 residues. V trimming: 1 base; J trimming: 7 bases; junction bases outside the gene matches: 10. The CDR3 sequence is CASSLGGYRGPQPQHF. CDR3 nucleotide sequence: TGTGCCAGCAGTTTAGGGGGTTACAGGGGACCACAGCCCCAGCATTTT.

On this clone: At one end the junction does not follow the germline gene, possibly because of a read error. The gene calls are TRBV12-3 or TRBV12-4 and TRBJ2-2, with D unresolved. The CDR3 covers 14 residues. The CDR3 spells CASSPSILGVELFF. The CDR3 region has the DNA TGTGCCAGCAGTCCCAGTATACTCGGCGTGGAGTTGTTTTTT.

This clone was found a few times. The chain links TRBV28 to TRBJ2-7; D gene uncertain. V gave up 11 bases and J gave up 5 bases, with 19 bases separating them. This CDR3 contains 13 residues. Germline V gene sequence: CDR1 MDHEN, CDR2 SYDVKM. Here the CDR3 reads CAGTSPPYNEQYF. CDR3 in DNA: TGTGCCGGCACCTCCCCCCCGTACAACGAGCAGTACTTC.

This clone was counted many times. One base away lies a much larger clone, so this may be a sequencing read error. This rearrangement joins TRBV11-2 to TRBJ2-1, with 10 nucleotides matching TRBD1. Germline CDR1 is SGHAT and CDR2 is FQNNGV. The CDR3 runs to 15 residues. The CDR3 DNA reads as TGTGTCAGCAGCCGACAGGGGGCCACCTACAATGAGCAGTTCTTC. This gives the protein CVSSRQGATYNEQFF.

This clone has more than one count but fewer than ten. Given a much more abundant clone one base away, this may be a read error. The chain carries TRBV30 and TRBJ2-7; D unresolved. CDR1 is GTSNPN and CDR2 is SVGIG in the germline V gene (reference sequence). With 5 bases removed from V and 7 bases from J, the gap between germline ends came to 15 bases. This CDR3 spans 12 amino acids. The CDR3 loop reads CAWGPMGGEQYF. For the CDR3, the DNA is TGTGCCTGGGGGCCCATGGGCGGAGAGCAGTACTTC.

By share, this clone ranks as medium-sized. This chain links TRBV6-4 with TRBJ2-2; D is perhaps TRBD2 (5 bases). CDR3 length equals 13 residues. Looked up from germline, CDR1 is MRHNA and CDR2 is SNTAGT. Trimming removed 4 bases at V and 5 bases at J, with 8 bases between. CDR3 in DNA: TGTGCCAGCAGTGTGGGAGATACCGGGGAGCTGTTTTTT. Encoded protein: CASSVGDTGELFF.

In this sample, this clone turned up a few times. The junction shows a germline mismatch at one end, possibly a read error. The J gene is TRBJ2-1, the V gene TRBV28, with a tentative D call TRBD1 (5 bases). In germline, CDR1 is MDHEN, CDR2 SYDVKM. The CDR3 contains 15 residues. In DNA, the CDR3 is TGTGCCAGCAGTTTCCCCCCGGACAACCTGGGGAATGTGGTCTTC. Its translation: CASSFPPDNLGNVVF. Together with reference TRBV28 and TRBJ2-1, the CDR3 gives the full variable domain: DVKVTQSSRYLVKRTGEKVFLECVQDMDHENMFWYRQDPGLGLRLIYFSYDVKMKEKGDIPEGYSVSREKKERFSLILESASTNQTSMYLCASSFPPDNLGNVVFGPGTRLTVL.

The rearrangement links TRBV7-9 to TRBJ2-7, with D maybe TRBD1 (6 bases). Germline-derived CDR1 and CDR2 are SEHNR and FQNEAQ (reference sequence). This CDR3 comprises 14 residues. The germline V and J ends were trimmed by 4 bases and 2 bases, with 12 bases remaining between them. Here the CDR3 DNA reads TGTGCCAGCAGCTCTCGGGACACAGCCTACGAGCAGTACTTC. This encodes CASSSRDTAYEQYF.

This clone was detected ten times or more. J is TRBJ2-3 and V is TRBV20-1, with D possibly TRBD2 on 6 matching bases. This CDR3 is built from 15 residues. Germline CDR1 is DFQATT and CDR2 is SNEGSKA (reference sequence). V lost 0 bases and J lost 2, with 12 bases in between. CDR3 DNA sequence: TGCAGTGCTAGAGATGGAGGGAGTCACACAGATACGCAGTATTTT. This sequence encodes CSARDGGSHTDTQYF.

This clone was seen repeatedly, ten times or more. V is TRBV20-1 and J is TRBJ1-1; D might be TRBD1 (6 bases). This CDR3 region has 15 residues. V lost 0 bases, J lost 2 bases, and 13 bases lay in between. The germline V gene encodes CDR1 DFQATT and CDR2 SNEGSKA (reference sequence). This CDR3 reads CSAREKDRANTEAFF. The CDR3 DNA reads TGCAGTGCTAGAGAAAAGGACAGAGCCAACACTGAAGCTTTCTTT.

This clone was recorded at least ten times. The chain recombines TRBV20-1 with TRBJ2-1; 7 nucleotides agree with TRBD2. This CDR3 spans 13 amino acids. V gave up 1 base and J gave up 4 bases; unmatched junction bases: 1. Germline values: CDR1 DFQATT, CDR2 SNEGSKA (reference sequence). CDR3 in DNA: TGCAGTGCTAGAGTGGGAGGGTACAATGAGCAGTTCTTC. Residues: CSARVGGYNEQFF.

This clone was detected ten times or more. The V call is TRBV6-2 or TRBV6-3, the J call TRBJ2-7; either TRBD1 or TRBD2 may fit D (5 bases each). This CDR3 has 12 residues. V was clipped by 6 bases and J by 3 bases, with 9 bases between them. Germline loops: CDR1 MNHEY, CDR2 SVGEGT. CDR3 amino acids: CASSRGSYEQYF. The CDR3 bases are TGTGCCAGCAGCCGGGGCAGCTACGAGCAGTACTTC.

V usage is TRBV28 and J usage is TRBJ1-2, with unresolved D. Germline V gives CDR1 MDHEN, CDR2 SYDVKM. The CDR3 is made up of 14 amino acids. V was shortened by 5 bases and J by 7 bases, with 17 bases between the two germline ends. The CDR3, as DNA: TGTGCCAGCAGTGTGTTGGCTGGAGGATTTGGCTACACCTTC. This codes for CASSVLAGGFGYTF.

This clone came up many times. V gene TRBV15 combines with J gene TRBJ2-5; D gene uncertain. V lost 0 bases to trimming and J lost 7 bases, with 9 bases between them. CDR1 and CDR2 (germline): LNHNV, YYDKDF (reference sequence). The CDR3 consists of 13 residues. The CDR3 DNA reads TGTGCCACCAGCAGAGATCGTGCCTCGACCCAGTACTTC. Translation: CATSRDRASTQYF. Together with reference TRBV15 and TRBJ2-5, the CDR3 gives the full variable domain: DAMVIQNPRYQVTQFGKPVTLSCSQTLNHNVMYWYQQKSSQAPKLLFHYYDKDFNNEADTPDNFQSRRPNTSFCFLDIRSPGLGDTAMYLCATSRDRASTQYFGPGTRLLVL.

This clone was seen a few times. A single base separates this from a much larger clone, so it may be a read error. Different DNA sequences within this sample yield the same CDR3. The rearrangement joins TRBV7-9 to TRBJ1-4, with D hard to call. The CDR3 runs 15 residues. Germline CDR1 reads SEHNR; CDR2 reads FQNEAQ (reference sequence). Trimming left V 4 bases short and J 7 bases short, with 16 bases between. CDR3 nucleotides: TGTGCCAGCAGCTCCGGTGTGACGGGCCTTGAAAAACTGTTTTTT. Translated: CASSSGVTGLEKLFF.

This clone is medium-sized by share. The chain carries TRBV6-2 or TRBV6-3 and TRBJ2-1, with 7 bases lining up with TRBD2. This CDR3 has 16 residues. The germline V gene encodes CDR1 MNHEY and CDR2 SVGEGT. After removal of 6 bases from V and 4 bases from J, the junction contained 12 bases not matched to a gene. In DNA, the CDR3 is TGTGCCAGCAGGGGGTTGTCTGGCGGGAGATACAATGAGCAGTTCTTC. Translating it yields CASRGLSGGRYNEQFF.

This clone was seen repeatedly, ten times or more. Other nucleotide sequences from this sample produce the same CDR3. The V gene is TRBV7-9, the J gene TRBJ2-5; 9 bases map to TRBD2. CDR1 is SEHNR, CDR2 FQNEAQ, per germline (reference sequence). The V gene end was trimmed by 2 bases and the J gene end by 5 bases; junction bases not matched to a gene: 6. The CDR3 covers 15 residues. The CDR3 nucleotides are TGTGCCAGCAGCTTAACTAGCGGGCTGTCGGAGACCCAGTACTTC. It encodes CASSLTSGLSETQYF.

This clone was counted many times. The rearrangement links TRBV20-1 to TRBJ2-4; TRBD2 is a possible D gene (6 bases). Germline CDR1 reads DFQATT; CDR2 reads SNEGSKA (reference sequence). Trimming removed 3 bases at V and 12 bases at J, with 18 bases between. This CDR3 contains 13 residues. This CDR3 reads CSASPGSSIPQYF. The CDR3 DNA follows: TGCAGTGCTAGCCCCGGGAGTTCGATTCCTCAGTACTTC.

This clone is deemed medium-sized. The CDR3 coding sequence is TGTGCCAGCAGTGAGATGGGGGAGTCCGGGGAGCTGTTTTTT. Translating it yields CASSEMGESGELFF. The chain has TRBV6-4 and TRBJ2-2; D could derive from TRBD1 or TRBD2 (5 bases each). Germline values: CDR1 MRHNA, CDR2 SNTAGT. Deletions cut 3 bases from V and 6 bases from J, with 11 bases between. This CDR3 region has 14 residues.

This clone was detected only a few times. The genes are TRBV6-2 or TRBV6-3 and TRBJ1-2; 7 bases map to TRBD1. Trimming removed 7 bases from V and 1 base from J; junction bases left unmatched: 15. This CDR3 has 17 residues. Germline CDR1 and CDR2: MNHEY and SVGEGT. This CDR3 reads CASKNRQGGNFNYGYTF. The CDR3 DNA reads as TGTGCCAGCAAGAACCGACAGGGAGGAAACTTTAACTATGGCTACACCTTC.

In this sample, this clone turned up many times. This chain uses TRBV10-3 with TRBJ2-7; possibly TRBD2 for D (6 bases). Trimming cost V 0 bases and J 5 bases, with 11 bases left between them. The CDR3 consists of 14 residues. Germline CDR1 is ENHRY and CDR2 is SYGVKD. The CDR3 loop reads CAISESGLKHEQYF. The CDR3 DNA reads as TGTGCCATCAGTGAGTCGGGACTTAAGCACGAGCAGTACTTC.

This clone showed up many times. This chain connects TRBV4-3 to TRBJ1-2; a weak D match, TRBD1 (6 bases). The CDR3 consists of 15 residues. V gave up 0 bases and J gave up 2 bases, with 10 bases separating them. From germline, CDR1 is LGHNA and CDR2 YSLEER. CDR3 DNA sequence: TGCGCCAGCAGCCAAGAAGTAGGGGGGAACTATGGCTACACCTTC. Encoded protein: CASSQEVGGNYGYTF.

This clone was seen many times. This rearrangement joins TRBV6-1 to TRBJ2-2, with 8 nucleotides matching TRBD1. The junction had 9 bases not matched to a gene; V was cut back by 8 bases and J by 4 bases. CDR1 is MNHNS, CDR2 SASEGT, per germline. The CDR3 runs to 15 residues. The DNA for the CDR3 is TGTGCCAGCTACGAGACAGGGGATAGCACCGGGGAGCTGTTTTTT. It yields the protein CASYETGDSTGELFF.

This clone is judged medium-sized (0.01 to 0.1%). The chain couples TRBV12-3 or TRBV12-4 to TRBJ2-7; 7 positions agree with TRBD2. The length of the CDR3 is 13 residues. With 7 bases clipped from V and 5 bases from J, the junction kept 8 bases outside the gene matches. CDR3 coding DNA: TGTGCCAGCACCCCTGGGCGGGAGAACGAGCAGTACTTC. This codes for CASTPGRENEQYF.

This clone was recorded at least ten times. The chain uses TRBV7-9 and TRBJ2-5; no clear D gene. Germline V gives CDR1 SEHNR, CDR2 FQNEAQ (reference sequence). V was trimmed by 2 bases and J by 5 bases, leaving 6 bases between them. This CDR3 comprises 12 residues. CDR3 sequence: CASSLLGETQYF. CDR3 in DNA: TGTGCCAGCAGCTTACTGGGGGAGACCCAGTACTTC.

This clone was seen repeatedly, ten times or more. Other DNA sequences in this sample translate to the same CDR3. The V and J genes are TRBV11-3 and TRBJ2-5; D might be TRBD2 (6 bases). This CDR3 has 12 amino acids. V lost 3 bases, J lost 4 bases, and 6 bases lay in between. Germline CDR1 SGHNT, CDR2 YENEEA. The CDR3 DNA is TGTGCCAGCAGCTTGGAGGGAGAGACCCAGTACTTC. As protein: CASSLEGETQYF.

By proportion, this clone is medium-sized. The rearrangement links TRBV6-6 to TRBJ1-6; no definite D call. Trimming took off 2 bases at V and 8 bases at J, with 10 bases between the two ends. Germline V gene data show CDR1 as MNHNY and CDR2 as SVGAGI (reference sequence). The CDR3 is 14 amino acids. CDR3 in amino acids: CASSYTGSDSPLHF. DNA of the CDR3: TGTGCCAGCAGTTACACGGGTTCGGATTCACCCCTCCACTTT.

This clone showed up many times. The CDR3 protein is CASSGSGQALAGELFF. The CDR3 coding sequence is TGTGCCAGCAGTGGATCGGGACAGGCTCTTGCCGGGGAGCTGTTTTTT. The J gene is TRBJ2-2, the V gene TRBV9, with TRBD1 matching 8 bases. The length of the CDR3 is 16 residues. CDR1 is SGDLS and CDR2 is YYNGEE in the germline V gene. With 5 bases clipped from V and 6 bases from J, the junction kept 12 bases outside the gene matches. The variable domain in full, with the rest retrieved from reference TRBV9 and TRBJ2-2, is DSGVTQTPKHLITATGQRVTLRCSPRSGDLSVYWYQQSLDQGLQFLIQYYNGEERAKGNILERFSAQQFPDLHSELNLSSLELGDSALYFCASSGSGQALAGELFFGEGSRLTVL.

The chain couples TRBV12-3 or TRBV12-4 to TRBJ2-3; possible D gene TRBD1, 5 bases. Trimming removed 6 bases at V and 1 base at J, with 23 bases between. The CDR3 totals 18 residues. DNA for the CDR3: TGTGCCAGCAGCCCCTGTGCCCTACAGGTTCAGGGCACAGATACGCAGTATTTT. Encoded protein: CASSPCALQVQGTDTQYF.

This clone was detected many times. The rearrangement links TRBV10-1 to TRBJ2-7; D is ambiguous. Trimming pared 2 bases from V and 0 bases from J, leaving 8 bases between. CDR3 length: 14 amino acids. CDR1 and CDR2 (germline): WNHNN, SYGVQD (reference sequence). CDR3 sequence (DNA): TGCGCCAGCAGTGAGAGTGCAGGCTCCTACGAGCAGTACTTC. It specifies CASSESAGSYEQYF.

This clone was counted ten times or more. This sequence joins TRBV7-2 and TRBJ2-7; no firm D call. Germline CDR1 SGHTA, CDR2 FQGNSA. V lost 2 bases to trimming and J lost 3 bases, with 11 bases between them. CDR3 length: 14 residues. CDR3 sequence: CASSLSVDIYEQYF. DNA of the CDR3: TGTGCCAGCAGCTTATCGGTTGACATCTACGAGCAGTACTTC.